A selection of T cell receptor beta chains follows, all from one sample in a study of blood T cells in healthy people across ages. A single record per CDR3 protein comes from TCRdb applying MiXCR to the 5' RACE reads. The sample yields some 640,000 distinct CDR3 sequences, around 48% seen once. Sequenced material: blood. These receptors originate from a woman aged 55-69 years in good health. CDR3s include the opening cysteine and the closing phenylalanine or tryptophan. The order of the fields is D gene, clone size, V gene, J gene, CDR3 protein, CDR3 DNA. The D gene is left open where the match is weak. Clone sizes are given selectively: once, few, many, or a class where the clone is expanded.

-	-	TRBV20-1	TRBJ1-4	CSVAGNEEKLFF	TGCAGTGTAGCAGGGAATGAAGAAAAACTGTTTTTT
TRBD2	-	TRBV5-1	TRBJ2-1	CASSLTQGGLDEQFF	TGCGCCAGCAGCTTGACTCAGGGAGGGCTGGATGAGCAGTTCTTC
-	-	TRBV3-1	TRBJ2-3	CASSQGASSAQYF	TGTGCCAGCAGCCAAGGAGCGAGTAGCGCACAGTATTTT
TRBD2	-	TRBV18	TRBJ2-7	CASSRLAGTSYEQYF	TGTGCCAGCTCCCGACTAGCGGGGACCTCCTACGAGCAGTACTTC
-	-	TRBV20-1	TRBJ1-2	CIALGEGYTF	TGCATTGCTTTGGGGGAAGGCTACACCTTC
TRBD2	-	TRBV7-9	TRBJ2-7	CASSTGGYSYEQYF	TGTGCCAGCAGTACGGGAGGTTACTCCTACGAGCAGTACTTC
-	few	TRBV6-1	TRBJ1-2	CASSDHSSAGYTF	TGTGCCAGCAGCGATCATAGCTCAGCGGGCTACACCTTC
-	-	TRBV7-9	TRBJ2-3	CASSRIKGDTQYF	TGTGCCAGCAGCAGGATTAAGGGAGATACGCAGTATTTT
-	once	TRBV7-9	TRBJ2-3	CASSQDLYTDTQYF	TGTGCCAGCAGCCAGGACTTGTACACAGATACGCAGTATTTT
TRBD2	-	TRBV6-6	TRBJ2-1	CASTRLADEQFF	TGTGCCAGCACTCGACTAGCGGATGAGCAGTTCTTC
-	-	TRBV5-1	TRBJ1-2	CASSLGPKGLNYGYTF	TGCGCCAGCAGCTTGGGACCCAAGGGTTTAAACTATGGCTACACCTTC
-	-	TRBV7-9	TRBJ1-4	CASSPPRGNEKLFF	TGTGCCAGCAGCCCTCCAAGGGGTAATGAAAAACTGTTTTTT
-	few	TRBV7-2	TRBJ2-4	CASSPVVLGKNIQYF	TGTGCCAGCAGCCCGGTCGTTTTAGGCAAAAACATTCAGTACTTC
-	-	TRBV7-9	TRBJ2-7	CASSLMGLQAGEQYF	TGTGCCAGCAGCTTGATGGGACTTCAGGCGGGCGAGCAGTACTTC
-	-	TRBV29-1	TRBJ2-5	CSVASMGLRETQYF	TGCAGCGTTGCATCGATGGGCCTCCGGGAGACCCAGTACTTC
-	few	TRBV7-9	TRBJ2-4	CASSPKWGEGAKNIQYF	TGTGCCAGCAGCCCGAAGTGGGGGGAAGGGGCCAAAAACATTCAGTACTTC
-	-	TRBV6-1	TRBJ2-5	CASSESRAQETQYF	TGTGCCAGCAGTGAAAGCAGGGCCCAAGAGACCCAGTACTTC
-	-	TRBV27	TRBJ2-7	CASSLRGTAYEQYF	TGTGCCAGCAGTTTGAGAGGGACCGCCTACGAGCAGTACTTC
TRBD2	-	TRBV5-6	TRBJ2-7	CASSKGLADTYEQYF	TGTGCCAGCAGCAAGGGACTAGCGGATACCTACGAGCAGTACTTC
TRBD2	-	TRBV7-2	TRBJ2-1	CASSFRIFGGTTATEQFF	TGTGCCAGCAGCTTTCGGATATTTGGGGGGACTACCGCCACTGAGCAGTTCTTC
-	once	TRBV5-8	TRBJ2-1	CASSRYRDYNEQFF	TGTGCCAGCAGCCGATACCGGGACTACAATGAGCAGTTCTTC
TRBD1	-	TRBV28	TRBJ2-7	CASRDGQAYEQYF	TGTGCCAGCAGGGACGGACAGGCCTACGAGCAGTACTTC
TRBD2	few	TRBV27	TRBJ2-1	CASSFGGRQGEQFF	TGTGCCAGCAGTTTCGGCGGGAGGCAGGGTGAGCAGTTCTTC